The entry below gives a single T cell receptor beta chain sequence along with its context. Its antigen is still unknown. The sample holds no much larger clone one base away, and base qualities are not on file. This specimen belongs to a study of metastatic and nonmetastatic thyroid tumors (dated by TCRdb to about 2020). The study in broad terms: For patients with malignant and with benign thyroid disease, the researchers compared repertoires between peripheral blood samples and tumor or nodule tissue samples. General findings and caveats noted by the study authors: In both blood and tumor samples, malignant tumors were reported to have significantly higher TCR beta diversity than benign nodules.

None of the patients had been given any treatment before thyroid surgery. Patient clinical samples collected from about 2011 to 2019 were retrospectively analysed using T-cell receptor beta sequencing. The junction carries 13 bases between V and J, which are trimmed by 7 bases and 4 bases respectively. From a lookup of the germline V gene, CDR1 and CDR2 are SNHLY and FYNNEI. There are 13 amino acids in the CDR3, from cysteine to phenylalanine inclusive. Just the 39-base CDR3 DNA is kept, in frame starting at base 1. The library was built by means of PCR. The instrument was an Illumina HiSeq 4000. High-throughput sequencing was used to profile the TCR beta-chain CDR3 region of each patient. Turning to the authors' computational methods: CDR3 differences across clinicopathological groups were used to build a classifier for discriminating distant-metastatic papillary thyroid cancer patients. The Shannon index was used to measure repertoire diversity, and the Morisita-Horn index was used to measure how similar tumor and blood repertoires were. In TCRdb, the public reads were trimmed at Q25 with fastp and aligned with MiXCR, with productive beta chains retained. Here the V and J calls rest on TCRdb's processing, not on the authors' analysis. The sample table holds approximately 25,000 clones, of which around 14% were seen once. The ten largest clonotypes hold around 16% of the sample.

Recombination connected TRBV2 to TRBJ1-1, with the identity of the D gene unclear. The sequenced material came from blood. This TCR was recovered from a male donor with papillary thyroid cancer or a benign thyroid nodule (not recorded which). Some clones in this sample may be carry-over from other donors' samples. The CDR3 has the sequence CASNPPLSTEAFF. In nucleotide form, the sequence is TGTGCCAGCAACCCCCCCCTGAGCACTGAAGCTTTCTTT.